Detailed here is one TCR beta chain. As yet, its antigen is unknown. Profiling relied on immunoSEQ multiplex PCR, and the TCRdb table lists in-frame clones only, not all of them. This table has 4,500 to 6,000 clones, around 66% appearing once. Controls had myeloablative marrow grafts with methotrexate and calcineurin inhibitor, sampled at 1 year. The CDR3 runs 13 residues. Per the germline V gene, CDR1 is KGHSH and CDR2 is LQKENI. With V trimmed by 5 bases and J by 2 bases, 3 bases remained unmatched. The data belong to a study of T cells after posttransplantation cyclophosphamide. General study findings and limits: Recipient CMV seropositivity and CMV reactivation strongly tracked TRB clonality. Blood and skin or GI T cell repertoires showed limited TRB overlap.

The input for sequencing was PBMCs, taken around 290 days after allogeneic stem cell transplant with calcineurin inhibitor and methotrexate. This clonotype was sampled from a female patient in her forties or fifties who received an allogeneic stem cell transplant from an unrelated donor, was CMV-positive, and had acute and chronic GVHD. Some T cells may originate from the graft donor. This chain uses TRBV18 with TRBJ2-7; 7 positions match TRBD1. The CDR3 coding sequence is TGTGCCAGCTCAACCGGGACAGCCTACGAGCAGTACTTC. It translates to CASSTGTAYEQYF.